This record looks at one T cell receptor beta chain sequence and its context. No antigen is known for it. The record originates from a study of cytomegalovirus exposure and HLA in healthy donors. Study-level points and caveats: In a later analysis, approximately 15,000 TCR beta sequences were associated with HLA alleles at 0.05 false discovery rate.

The study ran its PCR with 60 Vbeta and 13 Jbeta primers. TCRdb keeps only in-frame clones here, not all; method: immunoSEQ multiplex PCR. This table has some 140,000 clones, 60% to 85% appearing once. The sequence was collected from a man aged 25-45 years in good health and CMV-seronegative. The specimen sequenced was PBMCs.

CDR3 nucleotide sequence: TGCGCCAGCAGCACGGGACAGCCCCAAGAGACCCAGTACTTC. Translating it yields CASSTGQPQETQYF. The chain employs TRBV5-1 and TRBJ2-5, with 7 bases identical to TRBD1. In germline, CDR1 is SGHRS, CDR2 YFSETQ. This CDR3 comprises 14 residues. Losses at the gene ends were 4 bases for V and 1 base for J; bases not matched to a gene: 4.